This T cell receptor beta chain came from a study of blood T cell repertoires in COVID-19. CDR1 DFQATT and CDR2 SNEGSKA come from the germline V gene (reference sequence). V was cut by 3 bases and J by 2 bases, with 10 bases left in between. The CDR3 has 13 residues. Only in-frame clones appear in the TCRdb table, and some are missing; sequencing was by immunoSEQ multiplex PCR. In the table there are some 150,000 clones, roughly 82% of which are singletons. The origin of this receptor is a woman aged 50 to 60 with acute or convalescent COVID-19. The J gene is TRBJ1-2, the V gene TRBV20-1; weak D call: TRBD1 (6 bases). Sequencing was performed on peripheral blood. CDR3 loop: CSASGQGNYGYTF. In DNA, the CDR3 is TGCAGTGCTAGTGGTCAGGGGAACTATGGCTACACCTTC.